This TCR beta chain was observed in a study of cytomegalovirus exposure and HLA in healthy donors. Findings and limits, study-wide: Researchers reported from a later analysis that most CMV-associated TCR beta chains appeared HLA-restricted.

Notes on this clone: As yet, its antigen is unknown.

The PCR made use of 60 Vbeta and 13 Jbeta primers. Only in-frame clones appear in the TCRdb table, and some are missing; sequencing was by immunoSEQ multiplex PCR. This sample has under 200,000 clones, with under 80% found just once. The sample taken for sequencing was PBMCs. This receptor was identified in a man aged 35-49 years in good health and CMV-seronegative.

CDR3 in amino acids: CASSLLGGTRGYTF. In DNA form, the CDR3 reads TGTGCCAGCAGCTTATTGGGCGGGACGCGGGGCTACACCTTC. This chain joins TRBV7-9 and TRBJ1-2; possibly TRBD1 for D (5 bases). Germline V CDR1 and CDR2: SEHNR, FQNEAQ (reference sequence). V lost 2 bases and J lost 8, with 15 bases in between. CDR3 size: 14 residues.